What follows is one T cell receptor beta chain and its context. The antigen is undetermined. The data derive from a study of OX40 agonist ivuxolimab in advanced cancers. This table comes from immunoSEQ multiplex PCR, and its TCRdb copy is limited to in-frame clones, with some not included. In the table there are tens of thousands of clones, approximately 84% of which are singletons. This CDR3 has 12 amino acids. Germline V gene lookup returns CDR1 LNHDA and CDR2 SQIVND (reference sequence). V was clipped by 5 bases and J by 6 bases, with 11 bases between them. Overall study results and limits: More expanded clones were seen, on average, in CD8+ T cells than in CD4+. Part of the nonresponder group also had normalized T-cell clonal expansion that was low.

Blood sampling was done at baseline, cycle 4 day 1, and cycle 7 day 1. The sequencing used CD4+ or CD8+ T cells sorted from blood, collected in a trial of the OX40 agonist ivuxolimab. The receptor comes from an adult with an advanced solid tumor such as melanoma, head and neck, liver or kidney cancer. The chain couples TRBV19 to TRBJ2-7; the D gene is possibly TRBD2 (5 bases). The CDR3 loop is CASSPGISEQYF. In nucleotides, the CDR3 is TGTGCCAGTAGTCCGGGAATAAGCGAGCAGTACTTC.